One sample yielded the 15 T cell receptor beta chains listed below, sequenced in a study of blood T cell repertoires in COVID-19. Repertoires were generated with immunoSEQ multiplex PCR, while TCRdb's copy carries only in-frame clones and drops some. The table records 220,000 or so clones, 92% of them present only once. Sequencing used peripheral blood. All receptors come from a man aged 55 to 70 with COVID-19, enrolled during active disease.

V usage is TRBV3-1 (or the pseudogene TRBV3-2) and J usage is TRBJ2-5, with 11 bases matching TRBD2. The V segment lost 4 bases and the J segment 5 bases; nucleotides outside the gene matches: 6. The CDR3 extends over 15 amino acids. From germline, CDR1 is LGHDT and CDR2 YNNKEL (reference sequence). The CDR3 DNA reads as TGTGCCAGCAGCCTATTAGCGGGGGGGCCCGAGACCCAGTACTTC. Translated: CASSLLAGGPETQYF.

This rearrangement joins TRBV5-1 to TRBJ2-3; 15 bases map to TRBD2. V lost 1 base to trimming and J lost 3 bases; unmatched junction nucleotides: 9. The CDR3 sequence is 19 residues long. Germline V gene data show CDR1 as SGHRS and CDR2 as YFSETQ. The CDR3 region has the DNA TGCGCCAGCAGCTTGTTGGGGACTAGCGGGGGGCTGGGTACAGATACGCAGTATTTT. Its translation is CASSLLGTSGGLGTDTQYF.

The chain is built from TRBV2 and TRBJ2-3, with no clear D. Germline V lookup: CDR1 SNHLY, CDR2 FYNNEI. Trimming took off 6 bases at V and 2 bases at J, with 15 bases between the two ends. The CDR3 spans 15 residues. CDR3 sequence: CASRAGVLNTDTQYF. In DNA form, the CDR3 reads TGTGCCAGCAGAGCAGGCGTCTTGAACACAGATACGCAGTATTTT.

This chain links TRBV18 with TRBJ2-1, with 7 bases fitting TRBD2. The V gene's germline CDR1 is KGHSH and CDR2 LQKENI. This CDR3 contains 14 residues. V was clipped by 3 bases and J by 5 bases; unmatched bases: 4. The chain's CDR3 is CASSPGTTDNEQFF. CDR3 nucleotides: TGTGCCAGCTCACCCGGGACTACCGACAATGAGCAGTTCTTC.

The chain uses TRBV27 and TRBJ2-7; 14 bases match TRBD2. Trimming removed 6 bases from V and 6 bases from J; junction bases left unmatched: 4. This CDR3 contains 14 residues. Germline CDR1 and CDR2: MNHEY and SMNVEV (reference sequence). The DNA for the CDR3 is TGTGCCAGCAGGACGACTAGCGGGAGGGCCGAGCAGTACTTC. It is translated as CASRTTSGRAEQYF.

The chain recombines TRBV5-8 with TRBJ1-5; D uncertain. The CDR3 consists of 11 residues. Looked up from germline, CDR1 is SGHTS and CDR2 is YDEGEE. V lost 4 bases and J 10 bases, leaving 9 bases between the germline ends. The CDR3 loop is CASSRVFPQHF. In nucleotides, the CDR3 is TGTGCCAGCAGCCGTGTGTTTCCCCAGCATTTT.

This rearrangement joins TRBV6-5 to TRBJ2-2, with 8 bases that match TRBD1. This CDR3 comprises 13 residues. Germline values: CDR1 MNHEY, CDR2 SVGAGI. After removal of 6 bases from V and 5 bases from J, the junction contained 2 bases not matched to a gene. CDR3 sequence (DNA): TGTGCCAGCAGCCACAGGGGGACCGGGGAGCTGTTTTTT. It codes for CASSHRGTGELFF.

The table lists this clone with a count of one. CDR3 residues: CASSETGGNYGYTF. CDR3 DNA sequence: TGTGCCAGTAGTGAAACAGGGGGCAACTATGGCTACACCTTC. The gene calls are TRBV19 and TRBJ1-2, with 9 bases lining up with TRBD1. The CDR3 contains 14 residues. From germline, CDR1 is LNHDA and CDR2 SQIVND (reference sequence). Losses at the gene ends were 5 bases for V and 2 bases for J; bases not matched to a gene: 3.

V and J are TRBV27 and TRBJ2-7; 10 nucleotides align to TRBD1. The J segment lost 3 bases and the V segment lost 3 bases, leaving 11 bases of the junction unmatched. This CDR3 spans 17 amino acids. The V gene's germline CDR1 is MNHEY and CDR2 SMNVEV (reference sequence). For the CDR3, the DNA is TGTGCCAGCAGTTTCCGACCCGACAGGGGGCTCGTCTACGAGCAGTACTTC. Encoded protein: CASSFRPDRGLVYEQYF.

DNA of the CDR3: TGCGCCAGCAGGAAGCGGGACGTGGGGGGCAATCAGCCCCAGCATTTT. Translated, it gives CASRKRDVGGNQPQHF. The chain is built from TRBV10-1 and TRBJ1-5, with TRBD1 as a possible D gene (5 bases). The germline V gene encodes CDR1 WNHNN and CDR2 SYGVQD (reference sequence). This CDR3 region has 16 residues. Trimming removed 6 bases from V and 2 bases from J, with 17 bases in between.

This rearrangement joins TRBV12-2 to TRBJ2-7; the table's TRBD2 call for D was not verified on the DNA. TRBV12-2 is reported as a pseudogene. This CDR3 region has 17 residues. The CDR3 nucleotides are TGTGCAATTCCCATCCGCGGACTAGCGGGGGATTTTTACGAGCAGTACTTC. Protein product: CAIPIRGLAGDFYEQYF.

DNA for the CDR3: TGTGCCAGTTATCCTAGCGGGGACGGCACCGGGGAGCTGTTTTTT. Its translation: CASYPSGDGTGELFF. The chain couples TRBV6-5 to TRBJ2-2, with TRBD2 identical over 9 bases. This CDR3 has 15 residues. Germline V gives CDR1 MNHEY, CDR2 SVGAGI. V lost 9 bases and J lost 4; bases outside the gene matches: 9.

This sequence joins TRBV24-1 and TRBJ1-1; the match to TRBD1 covers 7 bases. Germline V gene data show CDR1 as KGHDR and CDR2 as SFDVKD. V gave up 6 bases and J gave up 7 bases; unmatched junction bases: 7. This CDR3 is built from 13 residues. The CDR3, as DNA: TGTGCCACCAGTCTAAGGGGGACAGATGAAGCTTTCTTT. The encoded protein is CATSLRGTDEAFF.

The chain has TRBV27 and TRBJ1-6; unclear D gene. Germline lookup yields CDR1 MNHEY and CDR2 SMNVEV (reference sequence). The CDR3 runs 13 residues. V was trimmed by 8 bases and J by 10 bases, leaving 15 bases between them. This chain's CDR3 is CASQAGIGSPLHF. In DNA form, the CDR3 reads TGTGCCAGCCAGGCTGGAATTGGATCACCCCTCCACTTT.

The chain's CDR3 is CASSVTGGRGYTF. The CDR3 nucleotides read TGTGCCAGCAGCGTGACAGGAGGCAGAGGCTACACCTTC. The chain employs TRBV3-1 (or the pseudogene TRBV3-2) and TRBJ1-2; a weak D match, TRBD1 (6 bases). V lost 5 bases and J lost 8, with 15 bases in between. This CDR3 comprises 13 residues. Germline-derived CDR1 and CDR2 are LGHDT and YNNKEL (reference sequence).